The TCR beta chain described here comes from a study of T-cell reconstitution after alpha-beta-depleted transplantation in children. Per the germline V gene, CDR1 is LGHNA and CDR2 is YSLEER. The CDR3 length is 16 residues. V lost 2 bases and J 1 base, leaving 11 bases between the germline ends. The TCRbeta library was prepared with unique molecular identifiers. TCRdb reanalysed the PCR reads using MiXCR and keeps one entry per CDR3 protein. The data hold around 480,000 distinct CDR3 sequences, with over 25% observed a single time. The sequencing here drew on PBMCs from the stem cell graft donor, taken from the stem cell graft. The origin of this receptor is a human donor who donated a stem cell graft to a child with aplastic anemia. The chain links TRBV4-3 to TRBJ1-4; the D is unclear. CDR3 bases: TGCGCCAGCAGCCAATCTCGGCTGCAAACTAATGAAAAACTGTTTTTT. It encodes CASSQSRLQTNEKLFF.